The present T cell receptor (beta chain) was sequenced within a study of graft-versus-host responses after intestinal transplantation. Study-level background: For 2 to 4 years after anti-thymocyte globulin induction, all recipients took tacrolimus and steroids.

Findings and limits, study-wide: Recipient marrow held GvH clones, some first seen in ileum or blood. Allograft clonal ratios (graft-versus-host to host-versus-graft) were high in patients who had graft-donor T cell macrochimerism.

The CDR3 consists of 15 residues. Concerning this clone: As yet, its antigen is unknown.

The assay was immunoSEQ multiplex PCR, and TCRdb's table has in-frame clones only and misses some. The table has some 45,000 clones, 75% to 95% seen once; the top ten hold 3.5% to 5%. Sequencing used PBMCs, obtained 524 days after transplant. The V call is TRBV21-1, the J call TRBJ2-5; the table's TRBD2 call for D was not verified on the DNA. TRBV21-1 is given as a pseudogene. This clonotype was obtained from a human patient who received an intestinal transplant, so some T cells may come from the graft donor. CDR3 DNA sequence: TGTGCCAGCAGCAAAGCGGCGGGAGGGGGGGAGACCCAGTACTTC. Its translation: CASSKAAGGGETQYF.